Sequencing of this TCR beta chain was carried out in a study of blood T cell repertoires in COVID-19. For the study at large: From the United States, Italy and Spain came samples of acute and convalescent COVID-19.

This CDR3 is 15 amino acids long. CDR1 is MNHEY and CDR2 is SVGAGI in the germline V gene. The V and J ends lost 8 bases and 1 base, in that order; junction bases with no gene match: 7. Measured with immunoSEQ multiplex PCR; TCRdb has only the in-frame clones, and not every one. The sample records hundreds of thousands of clones, around 83% being singletons. In terms of age and location, participants ranged from roughly 18 to 90 years and lived in roughly 22 US areas. People in the exposed group encountered a COVID-19 case within 2 weeks before entering the study. The sequenced material came from PBMCs or T cells enriched from blood (not recorded which). The TCR was taken from a man in his forties or fifties who had been exposed to COVID-19. The V gene is TRBV6-5, the J gene TRBJ2-7; TRBD2 matches at 11 bases. In DNA form, the CDR3 reads TGTGCCAGCCCTACGGGACTAGCGGATTCCTACGAGCAGTACTTC. It codes for CASPTGLADSYEQYF.